One sample yielded the 25 T cell receptor beta chains listed below, sequenced in a study of blood T cell repertoires in COVID-19. Assay used: immunoSEQ multiplex PCR; TCRdb lists only in-frame clones, some missing. The repertoire holds about 140,000 clones, with 86% as singletons. The sequenced material came from PBMCs or T cells enriched from blood (not recorded which). The receptors were sampled from a man aged 50 or older who had recovered from COVID-19.

This chain uses TRBV9 with TRBJ2-1; D unclear. The CDR3 runs 15 residues. The V end lost 0 bases, the J end lost 0 bases, and 7 bases lay between the germline ends. Germline CDR1 reads SGDLS; CDR2 reads YYNGEE. This CDR3 reads CASSVVANSYNEQFF. CDR3 DNA sequence: TGTGCCAGCAGCGTAGTCGCGAACTCCTACAATGAGCAGTTCTTC.

The table lists this clone with a count of one. This chain joins TRBV5-4 and TRBJ2-3; 10 nucleotides agree with TRBD2. This CDR3 spans 14 amino acids. Losses at the gene ends were 9 bases for V and 5 bases for J; bases not matched to a gene: 9. CDR1 is SGHNT and CDR2 is YYREEE in the germline V gene (reference sequence). The CDR3 DNA reads as TGTGCCACAATGGCTAGCGGGGGTAGAGATACGCAGTATTTT. Translation gives CATMASGGRDTQYF.

The CDR3 reads CASSKWDRANTEAFF. For the CDR3, the DNA is TGTGCCAGCAGCAAGTGGGACAGGGCTAACACTGAAGCTTTCTTT. The chain is built from TRBV7-9 and TRBJ1-1; TRBD1 agrees at 9 bases. Germline-derived CDR1 and CDR2 are SEHNR and FQNEAQ (reference sequence). J lost 2 bases, V lost 5 bases, and 6 bases had no gene match. There are 15 residues in the CDR3.

The chain has TRBV4-3 and TRBJ2-5; tentative D call: TRBD1 (5 bases). This CDR3 spans 15 amino acids. Trimming removed 0 bases from V and 5 bases from J, with 13 bases in between. Germline loops: CDR1 LGHNA, CDR2 YSLEER. The CDR3 loop reads CASSQEGQGRETQYF. The CDR3 DNA follows: TGCGCCAGCAGCCAAGAGGGGCAGGGTCGTGAGACCCAGTACTTC.

This clone was picked up a small number of times. This CDR3 reads CASSRAPTFYEQYV. In DNA, the CDR3 is TGTGCCAGCAGTCGCGCCCCGACATTCTACGAGCAGTACGTC. This sequence joins TRBV6-2 or TRBV6-3 and TRBJ2-7; D remains ambiguous. This CDR3 spans 14 amino acids. The germline V and J ends were trimmed by 5 bases and 3 bases, with 14 bases remaining between them. Germline V CDR1 and CDR2: MNHEY, SVGEGT.

Written as DNA, the CDR3 is TGTGCCAGCAAGAGGACAGAAGAGACCCAGTACTTC. Amino acid sequence: CASKRTEETQYF. The chain is built from TRBV2 and TRBJ2-5; possibly TRBD1 for D (6 bases). Germline V gives CDR1 SNHLY, CDR2 FYNNEI. Trimming removed 7 bases at V and 3 bases at J, with 9 bases between. The CDR3 totals 12 residues.

The chain links TRBV5-1 to TRBJ1-6; possible D gene TRBD1, 5 bases. The CDR3 contains 14 residues. In germline, CDR1 is SGHRS, CDR2 YFSETQ. Trimming shortened V by 5 bases and J by 10 bases, and 16 bases separated the two germline ends. CDR3 coding DNA: TGCGCCAGCAGTCCTACAGCGGGGGGATCACCCCTCCACTTT. Encoded protein: CASSPTAGGSPLHF. Drawing the rest from reference TRBV5-1 and TRBJ1-6, the complete variable domain is KAGVTQTPRYLIKTRGQQVTLSCSPISGHRSVSWYQQTPGQGLQFLFEYFSETQRNKGNFPGRFSGRQFSNSRSEMNVSTLELGDSALYLCASSPTAGGSPLHFGNGTRLTVT.

CDR3 protein: CASSFSGYEKLFF. DNA of the CDR3: TGTGCCAGCAGCTTTTCAGGGTACGAAAAACTGTTTTTT. The J gene is TRBJ1-4, the V gene TRBV12-3 or TRBV12-4; maybe TRBD1 (5 bases). Trimming shortened V by 6 bases and J by 8 bases, and 13 bases separated the two germline ends. The CDR3 is made up of 13 amino acids.

V and J are TRBV4-1 and TRBJ2-1; 10 nucleotides align to TRBD1. After removal of 0 bases from V and 10 bases from J, the junction contained 6 bases not matched to a gene. The germline CDR1 and CDR2 sequences are MGHRA and YSYEKL. The CDR3 spans 15 residues. The CDR3, as DNA: TGCGCCAGCAGCCAAGATAGGACAGGGGGGGCGGAGCAGTTCTTC. Translation: CASSQDRTGGAEQFF.

V gene TRBV10-3 combines with J gene TRBJ2-7, with a tentative D call TRBD1 (6 bases). Germline CDR1 reads ENHRY; CDR2 reads SYGVKD. The CDR3 extends over 17 amino acids. The V gene lost 0 bases and the J gene lost 12 bases, with 27 bases spanning the gap. The CDR3, as DNA: TGTGCCATCAGTGAGTCGGGTAGAACAGGGCAGGGGAGTTGGTCGTACGTC. Amino acids: CAISESGRTGQGSWSYV.

The count of this clone is one. The V and J genes are TRBV7-3 and TRBJ2-2; TRBD2 might be the D (5 bases). CDR3 length equals 17 residues. Germline V gives CDR1 SGHTA, CDR2 FQGTGA. V lost 0 bases and J 6 bases, leaving 17 bases between the germline ends. CDR3 region: CASSLTGPGVKPGELFF. CDR3 bases: TGTGCCAGCAGCTTAACGGGCCCCGGGGTGAAGCCCGGGGAGCTGTTTTTT.

V is TRBV5-1 and J is TRBJ2-5; D perhaps matches TRBD2 (6 bases). V was clipped by 4 bases and J by 7 bases, with 23 bases between them. The CDR3 loop spans 16 amino acids. Germline V gene data show CDR1 as SGHRS and CDR2 as YFSETQ. The CDR3 sequence is CASSPEMTSMVGTQYF. The DNA of the CDR3 is TGCGCCAGCAGCCCGGAAATGACTAGTATGGTTGGGACCCAGTACTTC.

V and J are TRBV2 and TRBJ2-5; 8 nucleotides line up with TRBD2. CDR1 and CDR2 from the germline V gene are SNHLY and FYNNEI. CDR3 size: 16 residues. Germline trimming cut 6 bases from V and 3 bases from J; bases unmatched to any gene: 12. The CDR3 DNA sequence: TGTGCCAGCAGGGACTGGAGGTTGCGGGGGGAAGAGACCCAGTACTTC. This translates into CASRDWRLRGEETQYF. The full variable domain, with the rest looked up from reference TRBV2 and TRBJ2-5, is EPEVTQTPSHQVTQMGQEVILRCVPISNHLYFYWYRQILGQKVEFLVSFYNNEISEKSEIFDDQFSVERPDGSNFTLKIRSTKLEDSAMYFCASRDWRLRGEETQYFGPGTRLLVL.

V gene TRBV29-1 combines with J gene TRBJ1-3; D gene uncertain. CDR3 length: 18 amino acids. V gave up 4 bases and J gave up 0 bases, with 22 bases separating them. CDR1 is SQVTM, CDR2 ANQGSEA, per germline. The CDR3 DNA reads as TGCAGCGTTGTTTTGAGCGGCCATCGAGGGAGCTCTGGAAACACCATATATTTT. Translation gives CSVVLSGHRGSSGNTIYF. The full variable domain, completed using reference TRBV29-1 and TRBJ1-3, is SAVISQKPSRDICQRGTSLTIQCQVDSQVTMMFWYRQQPGQSLTLIATANQGSEATYESGFVIDKFPISRPNLTFSTLTVSNMSPEDSSIYLCSVVLSGHRGSSGNTIYFGEGSWLTVV.

The chain links TRBV7-2 to TRBJ2-1; 8 nucleotides agree with TRBD2. CDR3 length equals 13 residues. Unmatched junction bases numbered 2, after V lost 1 base and J lost 9 bases. From germline, CDR1 is SGHTA and CDR2 FQGNSA. CDR3 DNA: TGTGCCAGCAGCTTAGAACTAGCGGTTGAGCAGTTCTTC. This gives the protein CASSLELAVEQFF.

The chain combines TRBV14 with TRBJ2-7; the match to TRBD1 covers 8 bases. Per germline, CDR1 SGHDN and CDR2 FVKESK. Trimming removed 5 bases from V and 6 bases from J; junction bases left unmatched: 9. The CDR3 is 14 amino acids. CDR3 sequence (DNA): TGTGCCAGCAGCAAAATAGACAGGGGTGGCGAGCAGTACTTC. Translated, it gives CASSKIDRGGEQYF.

This chain connects TRBV11-2 to TRBJ2-1, with D tentatively TRBD1 (6 bases). Per germline, CDR1 SGHAT and CDR2 FQNNGV. Trimming shortened V by 0 bases and J by 12 bases, and 12 bases separated the two germline ends. The CDR3 contains 13 residues. In nucleotides, the CDR3 is TGTGCCAGCAGCTTAGACGATGGACAGAGGCAGTTCTTC. It translates to CASSLDDGQRQFF. The complete variable domain, with remaining parts taken from reference TRBV11-2 and TRBJ2-1, reads EAGVAQSPRYKIIEKRQSVAFWCNPISGHATLYWYQQILGQGPKLLIQFQNNGVVDDSQLPKDRFSAERLKGVDSTLKIQPAKLEDSAVYLCASSLDDGQRQFFGPGTRLTVL.

V is TRBV7-8 and J is TRBJ2-7; TRBD2 agrees at 11 bases. Germline CDR1 SGHVS, CDR2 FQNEAQ. The length of the CDR3 is 17 residues. V shed 5 bases, J shed 3 bases, and the junction held 12 bases outside the gene matches. The CDR3 region has the DNA TGTGCCAGCAGCCCCTCGTCACTAGCGGGAGCTATCTACGAGCAGTACTTC. Its protein is CASSPSSLAGAIYEQYF.

This rearrangement joins TRBV27 to TRBJ1-5; TRBD1 is a possible D gene (6 bases). Germline V gene lookup returns CDR1 MNHEY and CDR2 SMNVEV (reference sequence). This CDR3 region has 15 residues. With 7 bases removed from V and 2 bases from J, the gap between germline ends came to 15 bases. CDR3 DNA: TGTGCCAGCAAACCCCGGGGGGCGGGCAATCAGCCCCAGCATTTT. The encoded protein is CASKPRGAGNQPQHF.

In DNA, the CDR3 is TGTGCCAGCAGCCGGGACAGACTGTACGAGCAGTACTTC. As protein: CASSRDRLYEQYF. This chain uses TRBV7-2 with TRBJ2-7, with TRBD1 matching 7 bases. The CDR3 length is 13 residues. Losses at the gene ends were 5 bases for V and 4 bases for J; bases not matched to a gene: 5. CDR1 SGHTA and CDR2 FQGNSA come from the germline V gene.

The V gene is TRBV14, the J gene TRBJ1-6, with D tentatively TRBD1 (6 bases). The ends were cut back, 7 bases at V and 7 bases at J, with 17 bases in the middle. This CDR3 has 15 residues. Germline loops: CDR1 SGHDN, CDR2 FVKESK. The CDR3 DNA is TGTGCCAGCACCACAGGGAGAATCGGGAATTCACCCCTCCACTTT. Encoded protein: CASTTGRIGNSPLHF.

This clone was seen a handful of times. The V and J genes are TRBV13 and TRBJ2-1; the D is unclear. There are 12 residues in the CDR3. CDR1 PRHDT and CDR2 FYEKMQ come from the germline V gene (reference sequence). Trimming removed 5 bases at V and 0 bases at J, with 2 bases between. The CDR3 coding sequence is TGTGCCAGCAGCCGCTCCTACAATGAGCAGTTCTTC. Translation: CASSRSYNEQFF.

With respect to this clone: The sample contains more than one DNA sequence encoding this CDR3. The chain links TRBV7-8 to TRBJ1-1; D might be TRBD1 (6 bases). The V end was cut by 6 bases, the J end by 1 base, with 12 bases between. Germline loops: CDR1 SGHVS, CDR2 FQNEAQ. The CDR3 extends over 14 amino acids. This chain's CDR3 is CASSLTGQNTEAFF. The DNA of the CDR3 is TGTGCCAGCAGTTTGACAGGTCAGAACACTGAAGCTTTCTTT.

The CDR3 DNA reads TGTGCCACCAGCAGGCGGACCGGGACAGAGAACACCGGGGAGCTGTTTTTT. Its protein product is CATSRRTGTENTGELFF. This rearrangement joins TRBV15 to TRBJ2-2; 7 bases are shared with TRBD1. Germline trimming cut 3 bases from V and 1 base from J; bases unmatched to any gene: 8. The germline CDR1 and CDR2 sequences are LNHNV and YYDKDF (reference sequence). The CDR3 has 17 residues.

V gene TRBV6-5 combines with J gene TRBJ2-7; TRBD1 agrees at 9 bases. Germline values: CDR1 MNHEY, CDR2 SVGAGI. This CDR3 region has 15 residues. Trimming took 7 bases from V and 4 from J; bases not matched to a gene: 11. CDR3 sequence reads: CASTPTGGAMYEQYV. DNA for the CDR3: TGTGCCAGCACTCCCACAGGGGGCGCGATGTACGAGCAGTACGTC.